Listed below are T cell receptor beta chains from one sample, sequenced in a study of T cells after yellow fever vaccination. TCRdb redid the calling of the 5' RACE reads with MiXCR, one entry per CDR3 protein. The table records roughly 500,000 distinct CDR3 sequences, under 25% of them present only once. The sequences come from PBMCs, collected 15 days after the yellow fever booster vaccination. The receptors come from a man aged 25-45 years who received the YFV17D yellow fever vaccine. Both conserved end residues are part of each CDR3. D genes are given only for firm matches. Clone size is given for some rows only: seen once, a few or many times, or a class if the clone is expanded.

V	size	J	D	DNA	CDR3
TRBV27	few	TRBJ2-5	TRBD1	TGTGCCAGCAGACGACAGTCCGAACATAGACAGGGGCAGACCCAGTACTTC	CASRRQSEHRQGQTQYF
TRBV5-1	NA	TRBJ2-1	NA	TGCGCCAGCAGCTTCCAGAAAGGGGGCAATGAGCAGTTCTTC	CASSFQKGGNEQFF
TRBV6-2/TRBV6-3	NA	TRBJ2-1	TRBD2	TGTGCCAGCAGTTCCGACAGGGTCGGTAGCGGGAGCAGAAATGAGCAGTTCTTC	CASSSDRVGSGSRNEQFF
TRBV27	NA	TRBJ2-7	NA	TGTGCCAGCAGTTTATATTACGGGCCCTGGGCCTACGAGCAGTACTTC	CASSLYYGPWAYEQYF
TRBV7-2	NA	TRBJ2-7	TRBD2	TGTGCCAGCACCCAGGGGGGGTTAGCGGGAGGCGAGCAGTACTTC	CASTQGGLAGGEQYF
TRBV6-5	NA	TRBJ2-7	NA	TGTGCCAGCAGTTACTCCCCTACAGAGTTTTTTGGCGAGCAGTACTTC	CASSYSPTEFFGEQYF
TRBV12-3/TRBV12-4	NA	TRBJ2-3	TRBD2	TGTGCCAGCAGTCAACGGACTAGTACCACAGATACGCAGTATTTT	CASSQRTSTTDTQYF
TRBV4-2	NA	TRBJ2-1	TRBD2	TGTGCCAGCAGCCAAGGGAGCGGGAGCGCGTACAATGAGCAGTTCTTC	CASSQGSGSAYNEQFF
TRBV20-1	few	TRBJ2-1	NA	TGCAGTGCTAGAGGGCCCTTCTACAATGAGCAGTTCTTC	CSARGPFYNEQFF
TRBV27	NA	TRBJ2-3	NA	TGTGCCAGCAGTTTAGAGCCAAGTTCCAGCACAGATACGCAGTATTTT	CASSLEPSSSTDTQYF
TRBV5-1	few	TRBJ2-3	TRBD2	TGCGCCAGCAGCTTAAAACTAGCGGAGACAGATACGCAGTATTTT	CASSLKLAETDTQYF
TRBV20-1	few	TRBJ2-7	TRBD2	TGCAGTGCTAGAGATCCGTCGGGACTAGCGGGACAGTACTTC	CSARDPSGLAGQYF
TRBV10-3	NA	TRBJ2-7	NA	TGTGCCATCAGTGAGTCCGCAATCCCCTACGAGCAGTACTTC	CAISESAIPYEQYF
TRBV5-1	NA	TRBJ2-7	TRBD2	TGCGCCAGCAGCTTGGTCCGGGGGGGCCAGGACGAGCAGTACTTC	CASSLVRGGQDEQYF
TRBV18	NA	TRBJ2-7	TRBD2	TGTGCCAGCTCACCGCGGGAGGGCGTCTACGAGCAGTACTTC	CASSPREGVYEQYF
TRBV28	NA	TRBJ1-5	NA	TGTGCCAGCACGCCAGAGGGGCTGGGCAATCAGCCCCAGCATTTT	CASTPEGLGNQPQHF
TRBV7-2	NA	TRBJ2-5	NA	TGTGCCAGCAGCTTAAGAGGGGGGTCCCAAGAGACCCAGTACTTC	CASSLRGGSQETQYF
TRBV25-1	NA	TRBJ2-3	TRBD2	TGTGCCAGCAGTGCCACGAGCGGGAGGTACGTCGATACGCAGTATTTT	CASSATSGRYVDTQYF
TRBV20-1	NA	TRBJ2-2	NA	TGCAGTGCTAGGAGGCGGGAAACGAACACCGGGGAGCTGTTTTTT	CSARRRETNTGELFF